This T cell receptor beta chain appears in the sequencing data of a study of blood T cell repertoires in COVID-19. Study details: Both acute and convalescent COVID-19 samples were obtained from the United States, Italy and Spain. PBMCs, B-cell-depleted T cells, or T cells provided the cDNA or gDNA that made up the material.

V lost 4 bases to trimming and J lost 6 bases; unmatched junction nucleotides: 12. The CDR3 is 16 residues long. In germline, CDR1 is SGHDT, CDR2 YYEEEE. In the original workflow: Nucleated cell counts were estimated from reference gene primer amplification. Clones were sequenced by immunoSEQ multiplex PCR, and TCRdb holds only the in-frame ones, with some missing. D and trimming were read from the DNA, whereas the V and J calls and clone size are those reported in that table. This repertoire shows 200,000 to 250,000 clones, more than 80% found once; its top ten account for about 10%. The chain employs TRBV5-6 and TRBJ2-2; 7 positions match TRBD2. The specimen sequenced was peripheral blood. The clonotype comes from a woman over 75 with acute or convalescent COVID-19. CDR3 region: CASSNRDYSGAGELFF. In DNA, the CDR3 is TGTGCCAGCAGCAACCGGGACTATTCGGGGGCCGGGGAGCTGTTTTTT.